The 4 T cell receptor beta chains given below trace back to one sample, sequenced in a study of lymphopenia after photon versus proton radiotherapy. Libraries were prepared by immunoSEQ multiplex PCR; TCRdb keeps only in-frame clonotypes and omits some of them. The sample carries 150,000 or so clones, approximately 91% recorded once. The sample in question was peripheral blood, obtained from a patient treated with photon-based radiotherapy. Receptors originate from a man aged 50 to 60 with gastric cancer.

The chain has TRBV6-1 and TRBJ2-7; D tentatively fits TRBD1 or TRBD2 (6 bases each). V was shortened by 0 bases and J by 4 bases, with 13 bases between the two germline ends. CDR3 length equals 15 residues. Per the germline V gene, CDR1 is MNHNS and CDR2 is SASEGT. The CDR3 bases are TGTGCCAGCAGTGAAGCGGAAACAGGGAGGTACGAGCAGTACTTC. It is translated as CASSEAETGRYEQYF.

This chain joins TRBV6-6 and TRBJ2-7; D uncertain. Germline values: CDR1 MNHNY, CDR2 SVGAGI (reference sequence). This CDR3 is built from 13 residues. V was trimmed by 2 bases and J by 3 bases, leaving 8 bases between them. The CDR3: CASSYKDLYEQYF. The CDR3 DNA follows: TGTGCCAGCAGTTACAAGGATCTCTACGAGCAGTACTTC.

The chain employs TRBV6-1 and TRBJ2-7, with unresolved D. Germline values: CDR1 MNHNS, CDR2 SASEGT. V dropped 6 bases and J dropped 7 bases, with 13 bases sitting between them. The CDR3 runs 12 residues. Here the CDR3 DNA reads TGTGCCAGCAGCCCTCGTAGGGAAGAGCAGTACTTC. Its translation: CASSPRREEQYF.

The rearrangement links TRBV6-5 to TRBJ2-7; D is unclear. The length of the CDR3 is 14 residues. Germline assignment: CDR1 MNHEY and CDR2 SVGAGI. V dropped 2 bases and J dropped 6 bases, with 14 bases sitting between them. Here the CDR3 reads CASSYMGRPGEQYF. The DNA for the CDR3 is TGTGCCAGCAGTTACATGGGCCGTCCGGGCGAGCAGTACTTC.